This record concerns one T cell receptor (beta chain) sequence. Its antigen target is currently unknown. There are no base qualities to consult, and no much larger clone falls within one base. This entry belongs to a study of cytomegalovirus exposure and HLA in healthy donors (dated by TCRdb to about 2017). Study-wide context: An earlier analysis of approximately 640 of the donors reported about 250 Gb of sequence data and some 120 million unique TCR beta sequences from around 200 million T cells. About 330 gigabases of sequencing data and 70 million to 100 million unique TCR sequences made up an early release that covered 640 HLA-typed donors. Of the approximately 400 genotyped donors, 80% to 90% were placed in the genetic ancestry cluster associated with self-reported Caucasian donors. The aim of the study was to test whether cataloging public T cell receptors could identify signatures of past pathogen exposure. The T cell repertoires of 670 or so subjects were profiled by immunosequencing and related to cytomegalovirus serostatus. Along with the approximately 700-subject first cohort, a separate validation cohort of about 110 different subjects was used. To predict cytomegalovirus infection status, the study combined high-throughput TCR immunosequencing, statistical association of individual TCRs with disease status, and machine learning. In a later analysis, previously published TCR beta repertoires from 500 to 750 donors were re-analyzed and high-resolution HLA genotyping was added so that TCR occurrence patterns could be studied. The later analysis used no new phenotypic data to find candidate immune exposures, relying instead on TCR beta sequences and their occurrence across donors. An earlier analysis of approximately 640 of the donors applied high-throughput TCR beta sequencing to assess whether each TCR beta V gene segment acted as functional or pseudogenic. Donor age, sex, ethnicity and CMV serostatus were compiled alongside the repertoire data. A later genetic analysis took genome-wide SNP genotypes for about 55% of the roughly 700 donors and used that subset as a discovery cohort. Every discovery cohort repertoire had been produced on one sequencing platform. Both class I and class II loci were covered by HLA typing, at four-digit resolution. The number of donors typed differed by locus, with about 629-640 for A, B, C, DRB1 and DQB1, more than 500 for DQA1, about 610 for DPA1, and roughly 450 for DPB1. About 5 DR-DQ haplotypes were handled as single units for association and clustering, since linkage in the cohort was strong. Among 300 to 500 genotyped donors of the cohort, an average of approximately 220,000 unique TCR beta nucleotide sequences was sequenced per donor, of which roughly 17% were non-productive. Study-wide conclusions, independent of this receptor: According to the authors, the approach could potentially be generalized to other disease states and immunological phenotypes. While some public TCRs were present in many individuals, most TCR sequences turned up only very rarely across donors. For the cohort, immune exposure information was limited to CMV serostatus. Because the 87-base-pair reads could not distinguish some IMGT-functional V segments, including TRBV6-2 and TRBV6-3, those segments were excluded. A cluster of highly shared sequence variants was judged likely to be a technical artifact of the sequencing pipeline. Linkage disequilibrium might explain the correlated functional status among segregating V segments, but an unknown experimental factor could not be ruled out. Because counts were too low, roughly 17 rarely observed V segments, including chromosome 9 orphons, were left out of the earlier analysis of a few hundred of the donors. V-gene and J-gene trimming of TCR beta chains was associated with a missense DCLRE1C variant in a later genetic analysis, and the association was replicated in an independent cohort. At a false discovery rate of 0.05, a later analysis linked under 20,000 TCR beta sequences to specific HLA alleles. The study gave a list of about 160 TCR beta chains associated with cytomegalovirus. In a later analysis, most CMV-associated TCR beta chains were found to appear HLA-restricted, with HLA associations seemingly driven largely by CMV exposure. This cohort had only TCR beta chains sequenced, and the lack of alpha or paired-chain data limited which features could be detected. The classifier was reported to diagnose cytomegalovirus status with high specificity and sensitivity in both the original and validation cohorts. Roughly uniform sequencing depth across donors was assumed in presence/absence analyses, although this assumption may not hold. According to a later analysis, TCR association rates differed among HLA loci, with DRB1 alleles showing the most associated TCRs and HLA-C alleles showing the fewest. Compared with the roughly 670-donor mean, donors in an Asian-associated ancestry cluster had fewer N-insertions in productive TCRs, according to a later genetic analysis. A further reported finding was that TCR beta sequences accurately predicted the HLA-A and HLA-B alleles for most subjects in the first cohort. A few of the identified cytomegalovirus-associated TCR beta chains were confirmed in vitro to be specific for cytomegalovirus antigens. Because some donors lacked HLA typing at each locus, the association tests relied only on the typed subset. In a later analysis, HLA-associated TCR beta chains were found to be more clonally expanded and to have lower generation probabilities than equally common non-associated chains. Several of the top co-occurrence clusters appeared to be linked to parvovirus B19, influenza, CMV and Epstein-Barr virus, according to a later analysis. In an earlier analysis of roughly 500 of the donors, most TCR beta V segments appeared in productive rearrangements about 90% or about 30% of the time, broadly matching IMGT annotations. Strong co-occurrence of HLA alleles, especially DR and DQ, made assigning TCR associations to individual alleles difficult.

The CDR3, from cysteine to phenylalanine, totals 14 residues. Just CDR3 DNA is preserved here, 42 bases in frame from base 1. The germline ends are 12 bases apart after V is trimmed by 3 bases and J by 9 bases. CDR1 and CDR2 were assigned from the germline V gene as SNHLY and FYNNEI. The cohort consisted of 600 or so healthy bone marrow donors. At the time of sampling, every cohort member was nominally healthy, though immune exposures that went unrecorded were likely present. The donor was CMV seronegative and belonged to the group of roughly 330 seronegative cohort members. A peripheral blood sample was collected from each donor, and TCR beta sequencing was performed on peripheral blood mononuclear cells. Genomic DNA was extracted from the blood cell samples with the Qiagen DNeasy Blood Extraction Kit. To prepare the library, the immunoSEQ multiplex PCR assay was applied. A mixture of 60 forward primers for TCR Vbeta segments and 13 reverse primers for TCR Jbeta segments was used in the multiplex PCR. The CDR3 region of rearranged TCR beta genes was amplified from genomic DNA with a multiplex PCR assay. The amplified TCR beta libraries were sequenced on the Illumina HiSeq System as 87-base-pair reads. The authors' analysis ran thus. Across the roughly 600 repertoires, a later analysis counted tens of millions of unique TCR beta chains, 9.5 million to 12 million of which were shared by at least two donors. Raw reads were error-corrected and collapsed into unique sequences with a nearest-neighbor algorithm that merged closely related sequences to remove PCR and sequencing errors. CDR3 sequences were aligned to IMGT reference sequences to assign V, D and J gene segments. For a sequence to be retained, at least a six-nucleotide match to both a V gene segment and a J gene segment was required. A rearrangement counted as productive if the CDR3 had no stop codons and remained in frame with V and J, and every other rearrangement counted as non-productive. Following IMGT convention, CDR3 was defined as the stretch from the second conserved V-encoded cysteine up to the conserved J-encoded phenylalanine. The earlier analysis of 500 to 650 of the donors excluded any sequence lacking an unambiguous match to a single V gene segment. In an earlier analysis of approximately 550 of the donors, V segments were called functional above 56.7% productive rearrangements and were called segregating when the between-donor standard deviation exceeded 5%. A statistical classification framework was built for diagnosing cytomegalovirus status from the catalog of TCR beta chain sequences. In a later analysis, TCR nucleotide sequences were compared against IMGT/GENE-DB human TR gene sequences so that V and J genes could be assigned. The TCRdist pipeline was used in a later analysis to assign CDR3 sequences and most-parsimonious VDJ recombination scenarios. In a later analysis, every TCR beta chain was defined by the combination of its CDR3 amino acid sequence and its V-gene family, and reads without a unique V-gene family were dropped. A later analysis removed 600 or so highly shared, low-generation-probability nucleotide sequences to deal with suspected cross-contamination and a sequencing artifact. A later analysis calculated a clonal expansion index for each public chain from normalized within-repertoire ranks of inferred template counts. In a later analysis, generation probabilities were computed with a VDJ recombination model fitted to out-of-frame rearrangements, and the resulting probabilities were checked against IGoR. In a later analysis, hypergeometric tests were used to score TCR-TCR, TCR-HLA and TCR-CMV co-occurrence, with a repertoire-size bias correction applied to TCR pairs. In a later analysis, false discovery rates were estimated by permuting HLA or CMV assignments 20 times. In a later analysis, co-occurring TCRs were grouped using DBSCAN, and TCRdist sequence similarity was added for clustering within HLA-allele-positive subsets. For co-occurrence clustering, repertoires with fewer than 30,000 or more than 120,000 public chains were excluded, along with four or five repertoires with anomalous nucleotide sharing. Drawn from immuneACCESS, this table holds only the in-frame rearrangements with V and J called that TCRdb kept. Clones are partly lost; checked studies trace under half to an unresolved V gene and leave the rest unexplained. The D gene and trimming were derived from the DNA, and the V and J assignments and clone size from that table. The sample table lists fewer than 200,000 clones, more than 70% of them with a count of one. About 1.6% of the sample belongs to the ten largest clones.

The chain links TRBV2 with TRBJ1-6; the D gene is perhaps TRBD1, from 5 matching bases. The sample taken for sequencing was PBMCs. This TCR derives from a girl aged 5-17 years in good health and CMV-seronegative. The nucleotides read TGTGCCAGCAGTGAGAACCAGGGCGCTTCACCCCTCCACTTT. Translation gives CASSENQGASPLHF. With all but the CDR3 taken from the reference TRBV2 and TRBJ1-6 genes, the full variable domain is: EPEVTQTPSHQVTQMGQEVILRCVPISNHLYFYWYRQILGQKVEFLVSFYNNEISEKSEIFDDQFSVERPDGSNFTLKIRSTKLEDSAMYFCASSENQGASPLHFGNGTRLTVT.